A selection of T cell receptor beta chains follows, all from one sample in a study of patients and donors after allogeneic stem cell transplantation. TCRdb itself ran the RT-PCR reads through MiXCR, one entry per CDR3 protein. The table has about 200,000 distinct CDR3 sequences, around 41% seen once. Sequencing used blood, either unsorted or a sorted T cell fraction (not recorded which). The receptor set was obtained from a human donor who was either an allogeneic HSCT recipient or a stem cell or donor lymphocyte infusion donor (not recorded which). It is not recorded whose cells these are; they may come from a transplant donor. Both conserved end residues are part of each CDR3. Fields, in order: clone size, D gene, CDR3 length, J gene, V gene, CDR3 protein, CDR3 DNA. The D gene is left open where the match is weak. Some rows mark clone size as missing; the rest say once, few, many or name a class of expanded clone.

size: few
D: TRBD2
length: 17
J: TRBJ2-1
V: TRBV12-3/TRBV12-4
CDR3: CASSLFSGPVSYNEQFF
DNA: TGTGCCAGCAGTTTATTTAGCGGGCCCGTCTCCTACAATGAGCAGTTCTTC

size: NA
D: TRBD2
length: 13
J: TRBJ2-5
V: TRBV6-5
CDR3: CASSYEGGETQYF
DNA: TGTGCCAGCAGTTACGAGGGAGGGGAGACCCAGTACTTC

size: NA
D: NA
length: 13
J: TRBJ2-5
V: TRBV14
CDR3: CASSQDLGVVQYF
DNA: TGTGCCAGCAGCCAAGATCTTGGCGTCGTCCAGTACTTC

size: once
D: NA
length: 17
J: TRBJ1-1
V: TRBV15
CDR3: CATSRDLSPFSNTEAFF
DNA: TGTGCCACCAGCAGAGATCTTAGCCCCTTCTCGAACACTGAAGCTTTCTTT

size: few
D: TRBD1
length: 14
J: TRBJ1-1
V: TRBV12-3/TRBV12-4
CDR3: CASGDRNLNTEAFF
DNA: TGTGCCAGCGGGGACAGGAACCTGAACACTGAAGCTTTCTTT

size: NA
D: TRBD2
length: 17
J: TRBJ2-1
V: TRBV7-8
CDR3: CASSLVELAGGYNEQFF
DNA: TGTGCCAGCAGCTTAGTTGAACTAGCGGGAGGCTACAATGAGCAGTTCTTC

size: NA
D: NA
length: 15
J: TRBJ2-2
V: TRBV11-2
CDR3: CASSFARLPSGELFF
DNA: TGTGCCAGCAGCTTCGCCCGACTACCTTCCGGGGAGCTGTTTTTT

size: few
D: NA
length: 16
J: TRBJ1-5
V: TRBV28
CDR3: CASSLLGTDSNQPQHF
DNA: TGTGCCAGCAGTTTGCTTGGCACAGATAGCAATCAGCCCCAGCATTTT

size: NA
D: TRBD2
length: 14
J: TRBJ2-7
V: TRBV7-9
CDR3: CASSFAGEAYEQYF
DNA: TGTGCCAGCAGCTTCGCGGGAGAGGCCTACGAGCAGTACTTC

size: NA
D: NA
length: 14
J: TRBJ2-7
V: TRBV19
CDR3: CASSIRDRSYEQYF
DNA: TGTGCCAGTAGTATAAGGGATCGGTCCTACGAGCAGTACTTC

size: few
D: NA
length: 16
J: TRBJ2-1
V: TRBV9
CDR3: CASSSPITGNYNEQFF
DNA: TGTGCCAGCAGCTCCCCAATCACTGGAAACTACAATGAGCAGTTCTTC

size: NA
D: TRBD1
length: 13
J: TRBJ1-1
V: TRBV9
CDR3: CASSEQGGTEAFF
DNA: TGTGCCAGCAGCGAACAGGGGGGAACTGAAGCTTTCTTT

size: few
D: NA
length: 13
J: TRBJ1-1
V: TRBV7-9
CDR3: CASTDSRNTEAFF
DNA: TGTGCCAGCACTGATAGCCGTAACACTGAAGCTTTCTTT

size: few
D: TRBD2
length: 15
J: TRBJ2-1
V: TRBV24-1
CDR3: CATSDLGLANNEQFF
DNA: TGTGCCACCAGTGATTTGGGACTAGCAAACAATGAGCAGTTCTTC

size: NA
D: NA
length: 12
J: TRBJ1-5
V: TRBV12-3/TRBV12-4
CDR3: CASGHSNQPQHF
DNA: TGTGCCAGCGGCCATTCAAATCAGCCCCAGCATTTT

size: NA
D: TRBD2
length: 20
J: TRBJ2-1
V: TRBV5-1
CDR3: CASSSHPGFSGSSSYNEQFF
DNA: TGCGCCAGCAGCTCCCACCCCGGCTTTAGCGGGAGTAGCTCCTACAATGAGCAGTTCTTC

size: NA
D: NA
length: 12
J: TRBJ2-5
V: TRBV12-3/TRBV12-4
CDR3: CASRRREETQYF
DNA: TGTGCCAGCCGGAGACGGGAAGAGACCCAGTACTTC

size: NA
D: NA
length: 14
J: TRBJ1-1
V: TRBV28
CDR3: CASSLWAADTEAFF
DNA: TGTGCCAGCAGTTTATGGGCTGCCGACACTGAAGCTTTCTTT

size: few
D: TRBD1
length: 15
J: TRBJ2-3
V: TRBV6-6
CDR3: CASSYLQGGTDTQYF
DNA: TGTGCCAGCAGTTACCTCCAGGGGGGCACAGATACGCAGTATTTT

size: few
D: TRBD1
length: 17
J: TRBJ1-1
V: TRBV5-1
CDR3: CASSPGQGWGRNTEAFF
DNA: TGCGCCAGCAGCCCGGGACAGGGCTGGGGAAGGAACACTGAAGCTTTCTTT

size: NA
D: NA
length: 14
J: TRBJ2-1
V: TRBV7-8
CDR3: CASSPRDQDNEQFF
DNA: TGTGCCAGCAGCCCCCGGGACCAGGACAATGAGCAGTTCTTC

size: few
D: NA
length: 9
J: TRBJ1-2
V: TRBV2
CDR3: CASRSQGSF
DNA: TGTGCCAGCAGATCACAGGGTTCCTTC

size: NA
D: NA
length: 17
J: TRBJ1-1
V: TRBV3-1
CDR3: CASSQSGQGAIWGEAFF
DNA: TGTGCCAGCAGCCAATCGGGGCAAGGGGCAATCTGGGGTGAAGCTTTCTTT

size: few
D: TRBD1
length: 16
J: TRBJ1-1
V: TRBV5-1
CDR3: CASSPGQGSVNTEAFF
DNA: TGCGCCAGCAGCCCAGGACAGGGGTCAGTGAACACTGAAGCTTTCTTT

size: few
D: NA
length: 13
J: TRBJ2-3
V: TRBV4-2
CDR3: CASSQQWAGGEYF
DNA: TGTGCCAGCAGCCAACAATGGGCAGGTGGAGAGTATTTT